A selection of T cell receptor beta chains follows, all from one sample in a study of Ad26.COV2.S vaccination and SARS-CoV-2 variants. TCRdb keeps only in-frame clones here, not all; method: immunoSEQ multiplex PCR. The sample comprises roughly 700,000 clones, approximately 88% of which are singletons, and about 1.5% rests with the top ten. Sequenced here: peripheral blood, sampled in a trial of Ad26.COV2.S vaccine versus placebo. All receptors derive from a person between 18 and 59 years old who received the Ad26.COV2.S COVID-19 vaccine or a placebo. Both conserved end residues are part of each CDR3. The D gene is left open where the match is weak. Size tells how often a clone was seen (once, few, many) or the class of an expanded clone, and some rows leave it out.

>-|TRBJ2-1|TRBV7-3|-|16
TGTGCCAGCAGCTTACTTACAGGGTCGGGATACAATGAGCAGTTCTTC
CASSLLTGSGYNEQFF
>-|TRBJ2-3|TRBV5-1|-|16
TGCGCCAGCAGCTTGGTCCCGGGGCCGGGCACAGATACGCAGTATTTT
CASSLVPGPGTDTQYF
>-|TRBJ1-3|TRBV5-1|-|13
TGCGCCAGCTCAGGCGTTCCGGGAAACACCATATATTTT
CASSGVPGNTIYF
>-|TRBJ1-4|TRBV27|-|16
TGTGCCAGCAGTCCACTGCAAATGGGGGAGGGCGGAAAACTGTTTTTT
CASSPLQMGEGGKLFF
>TRBD2|TRBJ2-3|TRBV5-1|-|16
TGCGCCAGCAGCCGGGGACTAGCGAGCCACACAGATACGCAGTATTTT
CASSRGLASHTDTQYF
>TRBD1|TRBJ2-6|TRBV19|-|14
TGTGCCAGTGGACAGGGGACTGGGGCCAACGTCCTGACTTTC
CASGQGTGANVLTF
>-|TRBJ2-4|TRBV6-5|-|14
TGTGCCAGCAGTTCTAGCGCGAGTGGAAACATTCAGTACTTC
CASSSSASGNIQYF
>TRBD1|TRBJ1-6|TRBV6-5|-|14
TGTGCCAGCAGAATAACAGGGGGTCGGTCACCCCTCCACTTT
CASRITGGRSPLHF
>TRBD2|TRBJ2-3|TRBV30|-|16
TGTGCCTGGAGAGGGACTAGCGGGAGAGGAGCAGATACGCAGTATTTT
CAWRGTSGRGADTQYF
>-|TRBJ2-2|TRBV27|-|16
TGTGCCAGCAGTGCCTTGGGGGGGCGAAGCACCGGGGAGCTGTTTTTT
CASSALGGRSTGELFF
>-|TRBJ2-7|TRBV14|-|14
TGTGCCAGCAGCCAAGATCAGGGATCCTACGAGCAGTACTTC
CASSQDQGSYEQYF
>-|TRBJ2-2|TRBV10-3|-|16
TGTGCCATCAGTGGGGCTGAGGGACTGGGCACCGGGGAGCTGTTTTTT
CAISGAEGLGTGELFF
>-|TRBJ1-6|TRBV15|-|15
TGTGCCACCAGCTCTAAGGCTACTTATAATTCACCCCTCCACTTT
CATSSKATYNSPLHF
>-|TRBJ2-1|TRBV7-8|once|22
TGTGCCAGCAGCCTTCGACAGGGAGGGCTAGCGGGCCAAAGGGGGCTTTACAATGAGCAGTTCTTC
CASSLRQGGLAGQRGLYNEQFF
>-|TRBJ2-2|TRBV30|-|15
TGTGCCTGGAGTGTGGGTAGGAGGGGTATCGGGGAGCTGTTTTTT
CAWSVGRRGIGELFF
>TRBD2|TRBJ2-3|TRBV5-1|-|18
TGCGCCAGCAGCCCTACGGGTTGGGGAGGGCGCGCCACAGATACGCAGTATTTT
CASSPTGWGGRATDTQYF
>-|TRBJ2-3|TRBV11-2|-|15
TGTGCCAGCAGCTTAGTGTGGCGGAGCACAGATACGCAGTATTTT
CASSLVWRSTDTQYF
>-|TRBJ2-7|TRBV11-2|-|13
TGTGCCAGCAGCCTTTCTGGACACTACGAGCAGTACTTC
CASSLSGHYEQYF
>-|TRBJ2-2|TRBV24-1|-|15
TGTGCCACCAGTGATTTAAGGGGGGACACCGGGGAGCTGTTTTTT
CATSDLRGDTGELFF
>-|TRBJ1-5|TRBV29-1|-|13
TGCAGCGTTATTGGGGACATGGAGGGACCCCAGCATTTT
CSVIGDMEGPQHF
>-|TRBJ2-7|TRBV3-1/TRBV3-2|-|12
TGTGCCAGCAGCCAATCGGGGTATGAGCAGTACTTC
CASSQSGYEQYF
>-|TRBJ2-1|TRBV7-2|-|14
TGTGCCAGCAGCCAGCAGGGGGGGGACAATGAGCAGTTCTTC
CASSQQGGDNEQFF
>-|TRBJ2-3|TRBV11-2|-|14
TGTGCCAGCAGCATAGACCCGGGACGCGATACGCAGTATTTT
CASSIDPGRDTQYF
>TRBD2|TRBJ2-7|TRBV15|-|15
TGTGCCACCCGACGGGGGGGAATTAGGATGGACGAGCAGTACTTC
CATRRGGIRMDEQYF
>TRBD2|TRBJ2-7|TRBV5-1|-|15
TGCGCCAGCAGCTTGGGTCTAGCGGAGCCCCCCGAGCAGTACTTC
CASSLGLAEPPEQYF
>-|TRBJ1-5|TRBV6-1|-|14
TGTGCCAGCAGTGAATGGGACGGTAACCAGCCCCAGCATTTT
CASSEWDGNQPQHF
>-|TRBJ2-7|TRBV19|-|14
TGTGCCAGTAGTACAAAACAGGGTCCCTACGAGCAGTACTTC
CASSTKQGPYEQYF
>-|TRBJ1-5|TRBV5-1|-|14
TGCGCCAGCAGCTTGGGGGGCAAAGATCAGCCCCAGCATTTT
CASSLGGKDQPQHF
>TRBD2|TRBJ2-1|TRBV5-5|-|14
TGTGCCAGCAGCCGCTCCGGGACTAGCAATGAGCAGTTCTTC
CASSRSGTSNEQFF
>-|TRBJ2-2|TRBV18|-|13
TGTGCCAGCTCACGTGAGAACACCGGGGAGCTGTTTTTT
CASSRENTGELFF
>TRBD1|TRBJ1-3|TRBV3-1/TRBV3-2|-|19
TGTGCCAGCAGCCAAGAAAGGGGGACAGGGATCGGAACCAGGAACACCATATATTTT
CASSQERGTGIGTRNTIYF
>-|TRBJ1-2|TRBV6-5|once|13
TGTGCCAGCAGTTACTCCGGACAGTATGGCTACACCTTC
CASSYSGQYGYTF
>-|TRBJ1-1|TRBV19|-|11
TGTGCCAGTAGACGGACACCAGAAGCTTTCTTT
CASRRTPEAFF
>-|TRBJ2-7|TRBV5-5|few|14
TGTGCCAGCAGCTTGTTGAGAAGCTCCTACGAGCAGTACTTC
CASSLLRSSYEQYF
>-|TRBJ2-5|TRBV6-2/TRBV6-3|-|13
TGTGCCAGCAGTTACGATATCCAAGAGACCCAGTACTTC
CASSYDIQETQYF
>-|TRBJ2-6|TRBV5-8|few|17
TGTGCCAGCAGCTTGGGACAGGATATCTCTGGGGCCAACGTCCTGACTTTC
CASSLGQDISGANVLTF
>-|TRBJ1-5|TRBV3-1/TRBV3-2|few|15
TGTGCCAGCAGCCCTCACGACAGTCGGTCCCAGCCCCAGCATTTT
CASSPHDSRSQPQHF
>-|TRBJ1-1|TRBV29-1|once|14
TGCAGCGTTGTAAACTTTAGGGAGATGGCTGAAGCTTTCTTT
CSVVNFREMAEAFF
>-|TRBJ2-2|TRBV27|once|15
TGTGCCAGCAGTTTAGCCCCAGGGGTGGTCGGGGAGCTGTTTTTT
CASSLAPGVVGELFF
>TRBD1|TRBJ2-7|TRBV3-1/TRBV3-2|-|18
TGTGCCAGCAGCCAAGACCCGACAGGGGCCGCAATCTCCTACGAGCAGTACTTC
CASSQDPTGAAISYEQYF